The subject of this entry is one T cell receptor (beta chain). This clone was detected a few times. Its cognate antigen has yet to be identified. No base qualities exist here, and no much larger clone lies one base off it. Each donor gave one peripheral blood draw, averaging roughly 0.11 L, which was collected into heparinised tubes. A BD FACSAria II was used to sort naive, central memory, regulatory and stem cell-like memory CD4+ T cells with a panel that included CD45RO, CCR7, CD25, CD127, CD95 and CD27. Every sorted population had a purity above 95%. PBMCs were isolated immediately by Lymphoprep density gradient centrifugation and stained directly without culture. So that batch effects would be minimized, each experiment stained and sorted samples in pairs, pairing one healthy donor with one patient. Including the terminal cysteine and phenylalanine, the CDR3 comprises 15 residues. The entry retains the CDR3 DNA only, 45 bases that are in frame from base 1. Based on the germline V gene, the CDR1 and CDR2 sequences are SGHRS and YFSETQ. Clipping removes 2 bases from V and 0 bases from J, with 2 as the unmatched junction base count.

All of the isolated RNA was reverse transcribed with the High Capacity cDNA Reverse Transcription Kit, so expressed TCRB transcripts were sequenced. Deep immunoSEQ sequencing was applied to naive, central memory and regulatory T cell samples, giving an average of about 3.8 million total reads per sample. After sorted cells were lysed in RLT buffer, RNA was extracted with DNase-treated RNeasy Micro or Mini kits, with the choice depending on cell number. Each cell subset was processed on its own to prevent cross-contamination, while patient and healthy donor samples were processed together. The immunoSEQ multiplex PCR was used to amplify TCRB sequences from cDNA, generating 87-bp fragments that spanned the CDR3 region. Sequencing of the amplicons was performed on the Illumina HiSeq platform. The study's processing was this. Synthetic template baselines were used to correct PCR bias computationally, reads within Hamming distance 2 were collapsed, and singletons that could not be merged were discarded. Reads were aligned against IMGT to assign V, D and J genes, CDR3 length and insertions or deletions at six rearrangement sites. Clonotype counts were normalized to sorted cell number within each subset before computing true diversity and Gini coefficients with the tcR R package. Repertoire sharing was quantified using the overlap coefficient calculated on TCRB nucleotide sequences. Imported from immuneACCESS, the table was reduced by TCRdb to in-frame sequences with V and J called. These copies leave out some clones; in studies compared against another copy, an unresolved V gene accounts for under half, and the cause of the remainder is not known. The DNA gave D and trimming, while V, J and clone size come from that table. A total of nearly 350,000 clones appear in this sample, less than 10% of them only once. In total, the top ten clones hold less than 0.5% of the sample.

The data were obtained in a study of beta chain features in type 1 diabetes (dated by TCRdb to the late 2010s). Background for the entire study: Mean age, gender distribution, total cell number and subset yield were not different between patients and healthy donors. In the study, recently diagnosed type 1 diabetes patients and matched healthy donors were compared on the TCRB repertoires of their sorted circulating CD4+ T cell subsets. Naive and central memory subsets were obtained from all 30 or so donors, but regulatory and stem cell-like memory subsets were isolated from only 8 patients and roughly 8 healthy donors. Across all samples, 107,917,701 sorted cells were examined, and cell number per subset correlated strongly with RNA yield. What the authors observed across the whole study: Because cDNA was sequenced instead of genomic DNA, highly expressing activated cells could be over-represented, though the groups showed no difference in activation or CD3 levels. A moderate but significant shortening of TCRB CDR3 length was observed in type 1 diabetes patients in all four CD4+ subsets. At VDJ recombination sites, type 1 diabetes patients had fewer insertions and more deleted nucleotides, which implies abnormalities in thymic rearrangement. Because the HLA sub-analyses included only small numbers of individuals, any influence of HLA type on TCRB rearrangement was left unresolved. Naive, central memory and regulatory TCRB repertoires appeared to be more similar among patients than among healthy donors. PCR might favor shorter templates, but patient and control samples were amplified and corrected together, so any skew would affect both groups equally.

The chain uses TRBV5-1 and TRBJ2-3, with 8 bases matching TRBD2. The sequenced material came from central memory CD4+ T cells from blood. This TCR was recovered from a woman under 30 in good health. The CDR3 reads CASSFSSGSTDTQYF. The nucleotides are TGCGCCAGCAGCTTTTCTAGCGGGAGCACAGATACGCAGTATTTT.